This TCR beta chain was captured by sequencing in a study of memory CD4+ T cells and cytomegalovirus serostatus. Per the germline V gene, CDR1 is MGHRA and CDR2 is YSYEKL. V lost 0 bases and J lost 2, with 17 bases in between. The CDR3 spans 17 residues. This clone was found once. TCRdb's copy holds only in-frame clones and misses some; the assay was immunoSEQ multiplex PCR. This repertoire shows about 64,000 clones, 60% to 80% found once; its top ten account for 0.88%. Single viable CD3+CD4+CD8-CD45RO+ cells were sorted as the memory CD4+ T cells. The specimen was memory CD4+ T cells from blood. This sequence originates from an adult in good health and CMV-seronegative. The chain combines TRBV4-1 with TRBJ2-7; D may be TRBD2 (6 bases). The CDR3: CASSQEFSGGPPYEQYF. The CDR3 bases are TGCGCCAGCAGCCAAGAGTTCTCCGGGGGACCCCCCTACGAGCAGTACTTC.